These T cell receptor beta chains were read from a single sample in a study of T cell responses to AZD1222 COVID-19 vaccine. TCRdb's table, derived via immunoSEQ multiplex PCR, lists solely in-frame clones and lacks some. The sample consists of 35,000 to 55,000 clones, around 80% of them appearing once. The sample consisted of peripheral blood, taken 28 days after the second dose of the MenACWY control vaccine. The receptors come from an adult who received the MenACWY meningococcal vaccine as a control. Both conserved end residues are part of each CDR3. The D gene is left open where the match is weak. Size is stated for part of the rows, as once, few or many counts, or as a class when the clone is expanded.

J	V	size	D	DNA	CDR3
TRBJ1-2	TRBV5-1	-	-	TGCGCCAGCAGCTTGGAAGGACCTAACTATGGCTACACCTTC	CASSLEGPNYGYTF
TRBJ1-3	TRBV7-2	-	-	TGTGCCAGCAGCCTCCCTACAGGTCATAAAGGAAACACCATATATTTT	CASSLPTGHKGNTIYF
TRBJ1-2	TRBV7-6	few	-	TGTGCCAGCAGCTCCGTACCCTTAGCAAGATCAGGGAGGGATGGCTACACCTTC	CASSSVPLARSGRDGYTF
TRBJ1-2	TRBV6-1	-	-	TGTGCCAGCAGTCCAAACCACCCTGGTAGCTATGGCTACACCTTC	CASSPNHPGSYGYTF
TRBJ1-1	TRBV15	-	-	TGTGCCACCAGCAGAGAATCGAACACTGAAGCTTTCTTT	CATSRESNTEAFF
TRBJ2-5	TRBV4-2	-	TRBD2	TGTGCCAGCAGCCAAGACTCCCCGGGACTAGCGGGAGGGCCTTTAGGAGAGACCCAGTACTTC	CASSQDSPGLAGGPLGETQYF
TRBJ1-3	TRBV5-4	-	-	TGTGCCAGCAGCCGAGTAACCTCCTCTGGAAACACCATATATTTT	CASSRVTSSGNTIYF
TRBJ2-7	TRBV10-1	-	-	TGCGCCAGCAGCCCAGGAGGCCGGTTATCCACCTACGAGCAGTACTTC	CASSPGGRLSTYEQYF
TRBJ1-5	TRBV5-5	-	TRBD1	TGTGCCAGCAGTCGGACAGGGAGCAATCAGCCCCAGCATTTT	CASSRTGSNQPQHF
TRBJ2-2	TRBV11-2	once	TRBD2	TGTGCCAGCAGCTCATGGACTAGCCCCGGGGAGCTGTTTTTT	CASSSWTSPGELFF
TRBJ1-2	TRBV6-1	-	-	TGTGCCAGCAGTGAAGACTTGATGGACTATGGCTACACCTTC	CASSEDLMDYGYTF
TRBJ1-1	TRBV6-5	once	-	TGTGCCAGCAGTCTACAGATGAACACTGAAGCTTTCTTT	CASSLQMNTEAFF
TRBJ1-5	TRBV19	-	-	TGTGCCAGTAGTTCCCCTTATTGGGCCCAGCATTTT	CASSSPYWAQHF
TRBJ2-3	TRBV25-1	-	-	TGTGCCAGCAGTGAAGTGAGCACAGATACGCAGTATTTT	CASSEVSTDTQYF
TRBJ2-3	TRBV5-1	once	-	TGCGCCAGCAGCTCAACAGCAGATACGCAGTATTTT	CASSSTADTQYF
TRBJ1-2	TRBV5-5	-	-	TGTGCCAGCAGCTTGGCCAACTATGGCTACACCTTC	CASSLANYGYTF
TRBJ1-1	TRBV20-1	few	-	TGCAGTGCTAGTTGGGCGGGCACTGAAGCTTTCTTT	CSASWAGTEAFF
TRBJ1-1	TRBV7-9	-	-	TGTGCCAGCAGCCCACAAAGTGGGGGGGGCCCTGAAGCTTTCTTT	CASSPQSGGGPEAFF
TRBJ2-7	TRBV11-2	once	-	TGTGCCAGCAGCCAGGGGCCCTCAACCTACGAGCAGTACTTC	CASSQGPSTYEQYF
TRBJ1-6	TRBV5-4	-	-	TGTGCCAGCAGCTTGGGGGGCTTCTCCAATTCACCCCTCCACTTT	CASSLGGFSNSPLHF
TRBJ1-1	TRBV19	-	-	TGTGCCAGTAGTCCCCAGATGAACACTGAAGCTTTCTTT	CASSPQMNTEAFF
TRBJ2-1	TRBV6-4	-	TRBD1	TGTGCCAGCAGTGACTCGACAGGGGGCAATGAGCAGTTCTTC	CASSDSTGGNEQFF
TRBJ2-7	TRBV5-1	-	-	TGCGCCAGCAGCCTAACACAGGGTCCGAGCGAGCAGTACTTC	CASSLTQGPSEQYF
TRBJ1-4	TRBV19	-	-	TGTGCCAGTAACCAGAGAGGGCTTGGTGAAAAACTGTTTTTT	CASNQRGLGEKLFF
TRBJ2-2	TRBV19	-	-	TGTGCCAGTAGTTTAGGACTGTCCACCGGGGAGCTGTTTTTT	CASSLGLSTGELFF
TRBJ2-5	TRBV5-6	-	-	TGTGCCAGCAGCGGCCCGGGGCGCGGGGAGACCCAGTACTTC	CASSGPGRGETQYF
TRBJ2-2	TRBV18	-	-	TGTGCCAGCTCACCACCTAATACCGGGGAGCTGTTTTTT	CASSPPNTGELFF
TRBJ1-2	TRBV15	-	-	TGTGCCACCAGCAGAGATCTCGGTGGCTTGCTCTATGGCTACACCTTC	CATSRDLGGLLYGYTF
TRBJ1-6	TRBV5-4	-	-	TGTGCCAGCAGCCGGGAGGGGGGACTCTCCTATAATTCACCCCTCCACTTT	CASSREGGLSYNSPLHF
TRBJ2-1	TRBV6-5	-	TRBD2	TGTGCCAGCAGCCTAGCGGGAGGTGGAAATGAGCAGTTCTTC	CASSLAGGGNEQFF
TRBJ2-3	TRBV3-1/TRBV3-2	once	-	TGTGCCAGCAGCCCAGGGGATCCTGGCACAGATACGCAGTATTTT	CASSPGDPGTDTQYF
TRBJ2-5	TRBV5-5	-	TRBD1	TGTGCCAGCAGCAACGGACAGGGAAGAGAGACCCAGTACTTC	CASSNGQGRETQYF
TRBJ2-3	TRBV6-5	-	TRBD2	TGTGCCAGCAGTTACTCATGGGGGGGGAGCACAGATACGCAGTATTTT	CASSYSWGGSTDTQYF
TRBJ1-1	TRBV29-1	-	-	TGCAGCGTTACCCCGGCAGGGCGGAACACTGAAGCTTTCTTT	CSVTPAGRNTEAFF
TRBJ2-1	TRBV10-3	-	TRBD2	TGTGCCATCAGTGCTAGCGGGGGTTTCAATGAGCAGTTCTTC	CAISASGGFNEQFF
TRBJ1-5	TRBV7-7	-	TRBD1	TGTGCCAGCACCTATGACCGGGACAGGGACAATCAGCCCCAGCATTTT	CASTYDRDRDNQPQHF
TRBJ2-2	TRBV5-1	-	-	TGCGCCAGCAGCACCGCCGGGACACCGAACACCGGGGAGCTGTTTTTT	CASSTAGTPNTGELFF
TRBJ1-2	TRBV28	-	-	TGTGCCAGCACTTTAGGGGGGGGAGGCTACACCTTC	CASTLGGGGYTF
TRBJ1-6	TRBV14	-	-	TGTGCCAGCAGCCAAGATTATAGGGGTAATTCACCCCTCCACTTT	CASSQDYRGNSPLHF
TRBJ2-1	TRBV6-5	-	TRBD2	TGTGCCAGCAGAGGCGGGGGAGGCTCCTACAATGAGCAGTTCTTC	CASRGGGGSYNEQFF
TRBJ2-7	TRBV28	-	-	TGTGCCAGCAGTTTGATCGGGATCGAGCAGTACTTC	CASSLIGIEQYF
TRBJ2-3	TRBV5-1	-	-	TGCGCCAGCAGCTTGGAAAGGGGAGCGGCAGATACGCAGTATTTT	CASSLERGAADTQYF
TRBJ1-5	TRBV18	-	TRBD1	TGTGCCAGCTCATCGACAGGGCAATATGGGCCCCAGCATTTT	CASSSTGQYGPQHF
TRBJ1-2	TRBV28	once	-	TGTGCCAGCAGTTCCCGCAACTATGGCTACACCTTC	CASSSRNYGYTF
TRBJ2-1	TRBV3-1/TRBV3-2	-	-	TGTGCCAGCAGTCGCCGGGTCTATGAGCAGTTCTTC	CASSRRVYEQFF
TRBJ2-2	TRBV10-2	few	TRBD2	TGCGCCACCCAACTAGCGGGAGACACCGGGGAGCTGTTTTTT	CATQLAGDTGELFF
TRBJ2-5	TRBV3-1/TRBV3-2	-	TRBD1	TGTGCCAGCAGCCATCACCGACAGGGGCCCCAAGAGACCCAGTACTTC	CASSHHRQGPQETQYF
TRBJ1-1	TRBV7-9	-	TRBD1	TGTGCCAGCAGCCTCCGGACAGGGAACACTGAAGCTTTCTTT	CASSLRTGNTEAFF
TRBJ2-4	TRBV30	-	TRBD1	TGTGCCTGGAGCTCTGACAGGGGGCTAGCCAAAAACATTCAGTACTTC	CAWSSDRGLAKNIQYF
TRBJ1-4	TRBV28	-	TRBD1	TGTGCCAGCATCTCCGGGGACAGCTTTGCAACTAATGAAAAACTGTTTTTT	CASISGDSFATNEKLFF
TRBJ1-5	TRBV28	-	TRBD1	TGTGCCAGCAGTGGGCGGACAGGGAGGCAGCCCCAGCATTTT	CASSGRTGRQPQHF